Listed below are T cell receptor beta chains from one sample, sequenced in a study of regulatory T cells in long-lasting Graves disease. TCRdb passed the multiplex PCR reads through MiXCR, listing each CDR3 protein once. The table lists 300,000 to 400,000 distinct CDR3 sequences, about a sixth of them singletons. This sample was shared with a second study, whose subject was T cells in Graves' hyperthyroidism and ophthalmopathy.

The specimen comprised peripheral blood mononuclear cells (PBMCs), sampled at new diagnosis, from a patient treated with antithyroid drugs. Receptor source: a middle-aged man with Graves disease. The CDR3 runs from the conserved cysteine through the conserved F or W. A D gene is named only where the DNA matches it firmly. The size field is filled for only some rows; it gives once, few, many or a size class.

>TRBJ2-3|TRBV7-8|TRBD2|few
TGCGCCAGCAGCGACGGGGAGGCTAGCGGGGCGGCAGATACGCAGTATTTT
CASSDGEASGAADTQYF
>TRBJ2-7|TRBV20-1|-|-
TGCAGTGCTAGGGCAGAACCATTCCGGGGGCAGTACTTC
CSARAEPFRGQYF
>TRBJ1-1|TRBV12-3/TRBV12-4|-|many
TGTGCCAGCAGTTTTATAAATTTTGGGAACACTGAAGCTTTCTTT
CASSFINFGNTEAFF
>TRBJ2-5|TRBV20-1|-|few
TGCAGCGGTTCGCCAGGGTCTCTAGGGACCCAGTACTTC
CSGSPGSLGTQYF
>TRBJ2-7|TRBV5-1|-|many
TGCGCCAGCAGTATGGGGGCGATGAACGAGCAGTACTTC
CASSMGAMNEQYF
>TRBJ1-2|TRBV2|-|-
TGTGCCAGCAGTGAAGCGAGGGGTGGCTACACCTTC
CASSEARGGYTF
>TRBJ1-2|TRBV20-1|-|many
TGCAGTGCTAGACGGGGTGGCTACACCTTC
CSARRGGYTF
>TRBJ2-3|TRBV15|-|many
TGTGCCACCAGCAGAGGGAATCGGGGGATTACAGATACGCAGTATTTT
CATSRGNRGITDTQYF
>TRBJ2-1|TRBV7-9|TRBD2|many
TGTGCCAGCAGCTTAGAATGGGGGGGGAAGAACAATGAGCAGTTCTTC
CASSLEWGGKNNEQFF
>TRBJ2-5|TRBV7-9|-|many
TGTGCCAGCAGCTTATTAGCGGTACAAGAGACCCAGTACTTC
CASSLLAVQETQYF
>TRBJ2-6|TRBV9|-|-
TGTGCCAGCAGCGTCGGACACGCACTCGACGTCCTGACTTTC
CASSVGHALDVLTF
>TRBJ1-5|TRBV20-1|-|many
TGCAGTGCTAGAGTTTCAGCTAATAGCAATCAGCCCCAGCATTTT
CSARVSANSNQPQHF
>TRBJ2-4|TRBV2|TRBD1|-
TGTGCCAGCAGTTCCGGACAGGGAAGCATTCAGTACTTC
CASSSGQGSIQYF
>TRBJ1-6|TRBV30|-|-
TGTGCCTGGAGTAGGGAGGCTTCACCCCTCCACTTT
CAWSREASPLHF
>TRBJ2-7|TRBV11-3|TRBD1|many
TGTGCCAGCAGCTTTGTTGGACAGGGAGAATACGAGCAGTACTTC
CASSFVGQGEYEQYF
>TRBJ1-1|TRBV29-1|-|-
TGCAGCGGGAATGTGGGGCGCGGAAATGAAGCTTTCTTT
CSGNVGRGNEAFF
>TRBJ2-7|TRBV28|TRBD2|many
TGTGCCAGCAGTTTGAACCCGGGACTAGCGGGGTTGTACGAGCAGTACTTC
CASSLNPGLAGLYEQYF
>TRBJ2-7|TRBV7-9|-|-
TGTGCCAGCAGCCGGGACCGTCCCTACGAGCAGTACTTC
CASSRDRPYEQYF